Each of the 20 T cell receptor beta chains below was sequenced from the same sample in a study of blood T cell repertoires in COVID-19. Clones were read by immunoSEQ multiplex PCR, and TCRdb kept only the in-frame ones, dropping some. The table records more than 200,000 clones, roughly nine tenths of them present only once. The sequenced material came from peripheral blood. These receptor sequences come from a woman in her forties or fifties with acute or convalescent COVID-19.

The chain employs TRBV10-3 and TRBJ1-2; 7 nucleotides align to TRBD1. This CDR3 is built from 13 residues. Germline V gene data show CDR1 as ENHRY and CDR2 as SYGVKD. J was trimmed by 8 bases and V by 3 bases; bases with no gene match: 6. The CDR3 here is CAISEVQGYGYTF. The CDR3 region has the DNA TGTGCCATCAGTGAAGTACAGGGGTACGGCTACACCTTC.

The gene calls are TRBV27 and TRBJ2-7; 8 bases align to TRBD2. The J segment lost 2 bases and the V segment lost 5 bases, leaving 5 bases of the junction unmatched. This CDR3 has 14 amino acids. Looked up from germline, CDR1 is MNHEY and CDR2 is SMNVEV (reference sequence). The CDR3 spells CASSSGSPAYEQYF. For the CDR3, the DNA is TGTGCCAGCAGTAGCGGGAGCCCCGCCTACGAGCAGTACTTC.

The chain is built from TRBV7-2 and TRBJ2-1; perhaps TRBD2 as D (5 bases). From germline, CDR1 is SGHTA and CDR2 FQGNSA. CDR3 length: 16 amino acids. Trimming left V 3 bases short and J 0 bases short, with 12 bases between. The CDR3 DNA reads TGTGCCAGCAGCTTCCCGGGGTTAAGCTCCTACAATGAGCAGTTCTTC. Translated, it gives CASSFPGLSSYNEQFF.

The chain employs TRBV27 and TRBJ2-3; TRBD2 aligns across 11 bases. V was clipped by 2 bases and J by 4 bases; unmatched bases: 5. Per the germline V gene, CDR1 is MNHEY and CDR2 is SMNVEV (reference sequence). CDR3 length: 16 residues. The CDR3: CASSLTRLAGPDTQYF. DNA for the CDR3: TGTGCCAGCAGTTTAACCCGACTAGCGGGACCAGATACGCAGTATTTT.

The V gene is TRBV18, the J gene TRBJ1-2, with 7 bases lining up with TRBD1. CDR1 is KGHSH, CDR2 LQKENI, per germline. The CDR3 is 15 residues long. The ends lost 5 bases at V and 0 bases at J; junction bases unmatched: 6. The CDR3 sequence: CASSDNRGTNYGYTF. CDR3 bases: TGTGCCAGCTCAGATAACAGGGGAACTAACTATGGCTACACCTTC.

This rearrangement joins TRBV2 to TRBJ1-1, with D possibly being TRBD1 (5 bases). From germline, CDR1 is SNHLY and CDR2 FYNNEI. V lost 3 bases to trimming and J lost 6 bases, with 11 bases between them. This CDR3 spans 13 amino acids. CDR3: CASSEARAAEAFF. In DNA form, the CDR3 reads TGTGCCAGCAGTGAGGCCAGGGCCGCTGAAGCTTTCTTT.

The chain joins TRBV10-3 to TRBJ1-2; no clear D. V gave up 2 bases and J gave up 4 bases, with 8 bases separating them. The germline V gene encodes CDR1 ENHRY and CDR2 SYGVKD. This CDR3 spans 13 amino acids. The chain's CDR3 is CAISEQVPYGYTF. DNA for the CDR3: TGTGCCATCAGTGAGCAGGTCCCCTATGGCTACACCTTC.

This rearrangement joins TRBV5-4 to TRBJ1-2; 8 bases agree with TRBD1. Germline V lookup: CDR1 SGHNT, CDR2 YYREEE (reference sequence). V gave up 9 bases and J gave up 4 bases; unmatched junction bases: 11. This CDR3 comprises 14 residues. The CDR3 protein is CAIANGQGPYGYTF. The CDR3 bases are TGTGCCATTGCTAACGGACAGGGCCCCTATGGCTACACCTTC.

CDR3 region: CASSIFRGAQGNQPQHF. In DNA, the CDR3 is TGTGCCAGTAGTATTTTCCGTGGGGCGCAGGGCAATCAGCCCCAGCATTTT. The V gene is TRBV19, the J gene TRBJ1-5; D perhaps matches TRBD1 (5 bases). The CDR3 is made up of 17 amino acids. Trimming stripped 3 bases from V and 2 bases from J, with 17 bases between. CDR1 is LNHDA, CDR2 SQIVND, per germline (reference sequence).

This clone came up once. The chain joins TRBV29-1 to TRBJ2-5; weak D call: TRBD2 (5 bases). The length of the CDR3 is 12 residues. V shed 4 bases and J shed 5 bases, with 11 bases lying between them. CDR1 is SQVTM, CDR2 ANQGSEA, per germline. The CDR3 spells CSVVGRRETQYF. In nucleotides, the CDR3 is TGCAGCGTTGTGGGTCGGAGGGAGACCCAGTACTTC.

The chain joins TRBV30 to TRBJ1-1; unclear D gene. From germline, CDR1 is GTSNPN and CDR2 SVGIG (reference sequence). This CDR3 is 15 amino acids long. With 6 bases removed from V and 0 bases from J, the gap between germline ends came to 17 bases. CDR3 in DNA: TGTGCCTGTTCTGGGCCTTTGTATATGAACACTGAAGCTTTCTTT. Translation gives CACSGPLYMNTEAFF.

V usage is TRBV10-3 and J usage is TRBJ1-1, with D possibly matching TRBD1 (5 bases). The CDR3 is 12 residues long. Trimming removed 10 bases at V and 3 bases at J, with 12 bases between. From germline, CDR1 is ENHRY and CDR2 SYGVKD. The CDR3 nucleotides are TGTGCCACCGGGGGGTTGGACACTGAAGCTTTCTTT. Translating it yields CATGGLDTEAFF.

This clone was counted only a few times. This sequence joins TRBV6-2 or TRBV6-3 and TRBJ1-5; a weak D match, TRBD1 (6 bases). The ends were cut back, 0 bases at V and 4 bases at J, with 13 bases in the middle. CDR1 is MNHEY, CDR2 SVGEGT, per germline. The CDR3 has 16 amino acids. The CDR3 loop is CASSYSGFGQNQPQHF. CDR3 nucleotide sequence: TGTGCCAGCAGTTACTCGGGCTTCGGACAGAATCAGCCCCAGCATTTT.

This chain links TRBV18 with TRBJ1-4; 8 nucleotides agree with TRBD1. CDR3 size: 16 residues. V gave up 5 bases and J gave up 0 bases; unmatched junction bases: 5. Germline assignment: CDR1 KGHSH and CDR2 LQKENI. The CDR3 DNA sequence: TGTGCCAGCTCAACCCAGGGGGCATCAACTAATGAAAAACTGTTTTTT. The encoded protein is CASSTQGASTNEKLFF. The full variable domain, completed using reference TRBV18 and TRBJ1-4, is NAGVMQNPRHLVRRRGQEARLRCSPMKGHSHVYWYRQLPEEGLKFMVYLQKENIIDESGMPKERFSAEFPKEGPSILRIQQVVRGDSAAYFCASSTQGASTNEKLFFGSGTQLSVL.

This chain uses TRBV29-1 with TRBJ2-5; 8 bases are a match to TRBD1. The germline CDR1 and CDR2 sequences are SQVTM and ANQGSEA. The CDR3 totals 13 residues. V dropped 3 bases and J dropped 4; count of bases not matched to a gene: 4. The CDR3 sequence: CSVDNRGIETQYF. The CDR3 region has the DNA TGCAGCGTTGATAACAGGGGGATAGAGACCCAGTACTTC.

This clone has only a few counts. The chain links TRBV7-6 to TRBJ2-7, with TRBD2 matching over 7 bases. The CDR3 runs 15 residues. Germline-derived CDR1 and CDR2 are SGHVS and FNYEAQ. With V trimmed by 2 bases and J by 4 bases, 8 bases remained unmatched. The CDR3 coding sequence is TGTGCCAGCAGCTTACGGCTAGCGGTGAGGTACGAGCAGTACTTC. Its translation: CASSLRLAVRYEQYF.

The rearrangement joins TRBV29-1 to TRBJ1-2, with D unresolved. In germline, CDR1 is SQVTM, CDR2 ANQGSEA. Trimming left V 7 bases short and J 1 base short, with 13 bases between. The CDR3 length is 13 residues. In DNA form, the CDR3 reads TGCAGCGCCGAGGGCATCCTTAACTATGGCTACACCTTC. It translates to CSAEGILNYGYTF.

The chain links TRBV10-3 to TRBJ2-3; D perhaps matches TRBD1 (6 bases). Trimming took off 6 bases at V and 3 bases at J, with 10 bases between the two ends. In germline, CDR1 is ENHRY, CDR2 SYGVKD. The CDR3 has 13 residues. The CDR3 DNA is TGTGCCATCAGGCCCGGACAGACAGATACGCAGTATTTT. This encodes CAIRPGQTDTQYF.

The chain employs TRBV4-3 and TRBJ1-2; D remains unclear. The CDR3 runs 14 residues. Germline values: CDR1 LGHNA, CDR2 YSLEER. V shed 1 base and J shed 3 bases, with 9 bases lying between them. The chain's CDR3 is CASSQGTGDYGYTF. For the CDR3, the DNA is TGCGCCAGCAGCCAAGGGACTGGGGACTATGGCTACACCTTC.

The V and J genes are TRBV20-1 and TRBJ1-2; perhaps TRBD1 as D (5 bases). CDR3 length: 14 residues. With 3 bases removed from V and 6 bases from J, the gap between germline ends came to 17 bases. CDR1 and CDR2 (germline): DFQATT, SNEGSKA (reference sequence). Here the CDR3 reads CSASLTGNLDGYTF. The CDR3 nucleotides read TGCAGTGCTAGTCTAACAGGAAATCTGGATGGCTACACCTTC.